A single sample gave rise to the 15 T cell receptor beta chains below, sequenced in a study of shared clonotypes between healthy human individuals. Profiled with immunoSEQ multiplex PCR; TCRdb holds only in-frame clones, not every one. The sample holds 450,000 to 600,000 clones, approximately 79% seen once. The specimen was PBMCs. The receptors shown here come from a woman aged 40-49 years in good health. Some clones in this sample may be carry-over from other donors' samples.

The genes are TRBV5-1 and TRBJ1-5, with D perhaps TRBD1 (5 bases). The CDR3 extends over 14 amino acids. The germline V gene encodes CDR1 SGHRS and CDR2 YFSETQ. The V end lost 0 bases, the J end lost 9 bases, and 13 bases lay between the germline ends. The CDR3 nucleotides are TGCGCCAGCAGCTTGGAAGGGGCGTACTGGCCCCAGCATTTT. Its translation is CASSLEGAYWPQHF.

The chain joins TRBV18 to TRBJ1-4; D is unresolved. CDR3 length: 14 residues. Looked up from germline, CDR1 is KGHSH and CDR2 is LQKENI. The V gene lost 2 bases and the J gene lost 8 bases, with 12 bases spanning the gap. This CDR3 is CASSPGQAGEKLFF. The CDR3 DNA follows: TGTGCCAGCTCACCAGGGCAGGCTGGGGAAAAACTGTTTTTT.

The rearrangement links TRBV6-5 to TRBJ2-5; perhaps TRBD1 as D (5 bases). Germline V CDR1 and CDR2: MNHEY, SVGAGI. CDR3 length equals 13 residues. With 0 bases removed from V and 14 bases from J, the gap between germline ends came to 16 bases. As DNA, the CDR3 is TGTGCCAGCAGTTACTCTGGGGTGCAGGGAAGATACTTC. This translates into CASSYSGVQGRYF.

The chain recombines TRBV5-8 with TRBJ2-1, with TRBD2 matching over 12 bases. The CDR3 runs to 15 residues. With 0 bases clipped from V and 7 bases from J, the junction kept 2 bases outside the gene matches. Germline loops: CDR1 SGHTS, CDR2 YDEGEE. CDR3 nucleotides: TGTGCCAGCAGCTTGGGGACTAGCGGGGCAAATGAGCAGTTCTTC. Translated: CASSLGTSGANEQFF.

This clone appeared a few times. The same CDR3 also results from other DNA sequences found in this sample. CDR3 region: CASSVTSGSSYNEQFF. The CDR3 DNA sequence: TGTGCCAGCAGCGTTACTAGCGGTAGCTCCTACAATGAGCAGTTCTTC. J is TRBJ2-1 and V is TRBV9; 8 bases are shared with TRBD2. The CDR3 totals 16 residues. The germline gives CDR1 SGDLS, CDR2 YYNGEE. With 2 bases clipped from V and 0 bases from J, the junction kept 4 bases outside the gene matches.

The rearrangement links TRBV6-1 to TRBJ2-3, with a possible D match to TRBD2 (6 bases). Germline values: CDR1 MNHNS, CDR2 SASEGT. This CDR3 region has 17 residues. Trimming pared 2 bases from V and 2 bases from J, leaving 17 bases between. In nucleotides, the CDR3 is TGTGCCAGCAGTGAAATTTATACGGCGGGGCTCACAGATACGCAGTATTTT. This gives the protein CASSEIYTAGLTDTQYF.

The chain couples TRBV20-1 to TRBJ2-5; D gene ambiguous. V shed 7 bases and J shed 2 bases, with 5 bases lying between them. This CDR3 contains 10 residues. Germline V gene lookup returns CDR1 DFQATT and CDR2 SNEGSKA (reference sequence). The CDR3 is CSGQQETQYF. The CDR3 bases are TGCAGTGGCCAACAAGAGACCCAGTACTTC.

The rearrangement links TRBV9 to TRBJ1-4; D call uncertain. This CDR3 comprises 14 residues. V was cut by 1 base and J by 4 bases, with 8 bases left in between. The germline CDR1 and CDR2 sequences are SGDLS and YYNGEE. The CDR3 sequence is CASSVYASNEKLFF. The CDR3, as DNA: TGTGCCAGCAGCGTATACGCTAGTAATGAAAAACTGTTTTTT.

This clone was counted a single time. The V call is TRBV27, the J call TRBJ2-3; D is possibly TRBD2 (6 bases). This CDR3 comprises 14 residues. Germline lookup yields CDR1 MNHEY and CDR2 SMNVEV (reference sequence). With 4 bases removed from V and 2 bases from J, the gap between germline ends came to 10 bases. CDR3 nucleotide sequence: TGTGCCAGCAGTTATTGGGGGGACACAGATACGCAGTATTTT. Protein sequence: CASSYWGDTDTQYF.

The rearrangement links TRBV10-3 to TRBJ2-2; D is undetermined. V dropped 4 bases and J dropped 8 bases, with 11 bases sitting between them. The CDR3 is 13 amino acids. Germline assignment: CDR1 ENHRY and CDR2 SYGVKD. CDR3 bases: TGTGCCATCAGTGCGACGAGTACAGGGGAGCTGTTTTTT. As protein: CAISATSTGELFF.

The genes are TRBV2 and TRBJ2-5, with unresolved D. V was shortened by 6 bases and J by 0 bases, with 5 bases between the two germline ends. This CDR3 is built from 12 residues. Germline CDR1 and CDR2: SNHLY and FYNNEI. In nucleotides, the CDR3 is TGTGCCAGCAGCCCGTACCAAGAGACCCAGTACTTC. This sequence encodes CASSPYQETQYF.

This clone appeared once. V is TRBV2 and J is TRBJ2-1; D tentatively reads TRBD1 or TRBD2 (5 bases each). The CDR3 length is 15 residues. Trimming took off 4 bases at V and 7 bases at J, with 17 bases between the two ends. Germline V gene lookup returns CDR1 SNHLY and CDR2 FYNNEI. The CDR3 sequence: CASSAEGRVGNEQFF. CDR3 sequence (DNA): TGTGCCAGCAGTGCCGAGGGACGAGTGGGGAATGAGCAGTTCTTC.

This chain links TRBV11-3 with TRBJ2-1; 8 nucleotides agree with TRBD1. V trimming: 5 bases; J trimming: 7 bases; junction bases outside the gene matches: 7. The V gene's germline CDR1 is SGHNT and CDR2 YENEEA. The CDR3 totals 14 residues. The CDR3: CASSRGTGRNEQFF. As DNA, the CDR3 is TGTGCCAGCAGCCGAGGGACAGGTCGAAATGAGCAGTTCTTC.

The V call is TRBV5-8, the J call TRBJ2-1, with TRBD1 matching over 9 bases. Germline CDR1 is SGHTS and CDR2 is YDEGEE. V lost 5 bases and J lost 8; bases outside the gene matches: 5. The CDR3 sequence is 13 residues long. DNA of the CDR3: TGTGCCAGCAGACCAACAGGGGGCTATGAGCAGTTCTTC. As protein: CASRPTGGYEQFF.

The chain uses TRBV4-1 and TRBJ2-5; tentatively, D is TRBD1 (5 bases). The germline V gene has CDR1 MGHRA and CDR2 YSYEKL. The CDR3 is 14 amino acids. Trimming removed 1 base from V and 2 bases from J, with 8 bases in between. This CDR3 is CASSQVQEQETQYF. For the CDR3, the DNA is TGCGCCAGCAGCCAAGTACAGGAACAAGAGACCCAGTACTTC.